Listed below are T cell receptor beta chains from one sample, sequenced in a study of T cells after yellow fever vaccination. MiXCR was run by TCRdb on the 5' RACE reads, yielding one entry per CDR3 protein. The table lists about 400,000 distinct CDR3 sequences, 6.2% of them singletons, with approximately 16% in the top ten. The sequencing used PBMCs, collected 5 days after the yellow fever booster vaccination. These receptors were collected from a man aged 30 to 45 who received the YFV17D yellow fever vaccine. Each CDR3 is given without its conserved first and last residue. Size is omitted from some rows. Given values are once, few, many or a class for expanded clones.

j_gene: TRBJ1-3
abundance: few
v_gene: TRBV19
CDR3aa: ASSPLRSSGNTIY

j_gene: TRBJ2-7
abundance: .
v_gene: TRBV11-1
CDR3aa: ASSLGRSFSYEQY

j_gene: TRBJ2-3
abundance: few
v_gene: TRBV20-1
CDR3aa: SASPPTGSTDTQY

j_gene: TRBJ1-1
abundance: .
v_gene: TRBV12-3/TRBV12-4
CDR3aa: ASSLAGGDTEAF

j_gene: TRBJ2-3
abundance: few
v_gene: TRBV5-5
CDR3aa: ASGLSTDTQY

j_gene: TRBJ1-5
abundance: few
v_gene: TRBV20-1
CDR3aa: SARPAGGSNQPQH

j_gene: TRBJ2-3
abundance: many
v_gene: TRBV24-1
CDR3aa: ATSDPPGAPTDTQY

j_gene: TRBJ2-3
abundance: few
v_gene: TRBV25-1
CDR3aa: ASSSPGPSDTQY

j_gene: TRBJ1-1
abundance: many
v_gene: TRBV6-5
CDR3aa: ASSYQQGQGEAF

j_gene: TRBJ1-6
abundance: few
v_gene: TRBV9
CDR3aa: ASSIRDRNSPLH

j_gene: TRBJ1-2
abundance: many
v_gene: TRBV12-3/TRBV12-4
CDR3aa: ASSLSGNYGYT

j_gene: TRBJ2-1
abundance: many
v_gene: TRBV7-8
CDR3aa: ASSLGDSRTSGHNEQF

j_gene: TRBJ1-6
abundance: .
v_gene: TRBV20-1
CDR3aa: SARREGANSPLH

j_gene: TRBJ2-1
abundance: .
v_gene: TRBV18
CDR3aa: ASSPFQDDEQF

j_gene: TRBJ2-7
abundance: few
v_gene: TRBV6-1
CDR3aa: ASTKRGFHEQY

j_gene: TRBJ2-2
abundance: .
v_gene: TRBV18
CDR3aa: ASSPPLDLITGELF

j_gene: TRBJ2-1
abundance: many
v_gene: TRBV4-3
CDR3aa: ASSQEGRTTSF

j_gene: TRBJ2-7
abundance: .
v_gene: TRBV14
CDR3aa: ASSQVGTGDYEQY

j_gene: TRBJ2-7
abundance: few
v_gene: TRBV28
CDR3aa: ASSTPQGRMDYEQY

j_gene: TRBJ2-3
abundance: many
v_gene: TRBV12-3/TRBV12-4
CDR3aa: ASSFLGSGVTDTQY

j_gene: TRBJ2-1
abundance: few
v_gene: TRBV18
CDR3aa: ASSRTPWGDEQF

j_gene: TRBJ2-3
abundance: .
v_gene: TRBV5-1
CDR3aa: ASSFQSGRSDTQY

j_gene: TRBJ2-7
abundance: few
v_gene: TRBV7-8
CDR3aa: ASSFRTSGNYEQY

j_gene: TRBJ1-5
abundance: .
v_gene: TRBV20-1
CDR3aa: CARDPARSGNQPQH

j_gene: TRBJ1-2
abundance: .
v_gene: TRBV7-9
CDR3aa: ASSPRSPDYGYT

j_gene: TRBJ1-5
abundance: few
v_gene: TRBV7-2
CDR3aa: ASSLEINQPQH

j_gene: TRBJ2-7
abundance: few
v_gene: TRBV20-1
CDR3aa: SARSGVGSYEQY

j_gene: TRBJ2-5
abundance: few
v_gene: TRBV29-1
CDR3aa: SVEDGRLRG

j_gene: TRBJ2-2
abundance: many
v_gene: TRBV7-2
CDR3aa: ASSFPGLDTGELF

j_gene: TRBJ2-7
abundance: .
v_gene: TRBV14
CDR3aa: ASSWQVGYEQY

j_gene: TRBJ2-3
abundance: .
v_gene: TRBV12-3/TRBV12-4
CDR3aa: ASSALAGVPDTQY

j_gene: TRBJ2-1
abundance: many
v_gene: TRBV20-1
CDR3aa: SARAQSNEQF

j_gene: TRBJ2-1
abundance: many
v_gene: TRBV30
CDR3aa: AWSVRGRRNEQF